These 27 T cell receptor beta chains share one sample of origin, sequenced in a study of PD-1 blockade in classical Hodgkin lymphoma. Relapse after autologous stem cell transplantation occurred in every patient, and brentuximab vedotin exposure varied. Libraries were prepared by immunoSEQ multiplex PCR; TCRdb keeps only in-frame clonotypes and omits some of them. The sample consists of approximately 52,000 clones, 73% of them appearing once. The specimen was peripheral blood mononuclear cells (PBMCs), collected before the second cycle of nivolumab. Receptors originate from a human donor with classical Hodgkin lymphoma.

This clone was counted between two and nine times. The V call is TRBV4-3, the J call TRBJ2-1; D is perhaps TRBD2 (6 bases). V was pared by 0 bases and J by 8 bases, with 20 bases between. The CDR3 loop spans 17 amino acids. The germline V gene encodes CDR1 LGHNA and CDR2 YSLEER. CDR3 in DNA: TGCGCCAGCAGCCAAGATCGTGGTAGCGGCCCTGGGGATGAGCAGTTCTTC. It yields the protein CASSQDRGSGPGDEQFF.

This chain's CDR3 is CASSLVVGGTYGYTF. CDR3 sequence (DNA): TGCGCCAGCAGCTTGGTCGTAGGTGGGACCTATGGCTACACCTTC. The chain carries TRBV5-1 and TRBJ1-2; TRBD1 is a possible D gene (5 bases). Germline CDR1 is SGHRS and CDR2 is YFSETQ. Trimming removed 0 bases at V and 4 bases at J, with 13 bases between. This CDR3 has 15 residues.

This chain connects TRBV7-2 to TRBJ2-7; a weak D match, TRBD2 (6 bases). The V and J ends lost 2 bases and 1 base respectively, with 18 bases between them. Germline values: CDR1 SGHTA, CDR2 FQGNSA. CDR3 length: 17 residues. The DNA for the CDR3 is TGTGCCAGCAGCTTAAGGGCCGCGGAGGGGAGTTCCTACGAGCAGTACTTC. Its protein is CASSLRAAEGSSYEQYF.

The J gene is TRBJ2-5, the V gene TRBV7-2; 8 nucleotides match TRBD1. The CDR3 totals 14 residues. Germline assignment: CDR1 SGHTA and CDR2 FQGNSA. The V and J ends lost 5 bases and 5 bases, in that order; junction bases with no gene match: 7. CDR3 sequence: CASSPKTGVETQYF. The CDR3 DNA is TGTGCCAGCAGCCCCAAGACAGGGGTCGAGACCCAGTACTTC. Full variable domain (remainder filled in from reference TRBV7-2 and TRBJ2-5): GAGVSQSPSNKVTEKGKDVELRCDPISGHTALYWYRQSLGQGLEFLIYFQGNSAPDKSGLPSDRFSAERTGGSVSTLTIQRTQQEDSAVYLCASSPKTGVETQYFGPGTRLLVL.

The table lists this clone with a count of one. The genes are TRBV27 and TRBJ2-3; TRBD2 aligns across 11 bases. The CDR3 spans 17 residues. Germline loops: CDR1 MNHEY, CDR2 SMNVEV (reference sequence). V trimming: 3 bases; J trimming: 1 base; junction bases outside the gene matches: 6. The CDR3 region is CASSLRGLAVGTDTQYF. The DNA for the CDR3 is TGTGCCAGCAGTTTGCGGGGACTAGCGGTCGGCACAGATACGCAGTATTTT.

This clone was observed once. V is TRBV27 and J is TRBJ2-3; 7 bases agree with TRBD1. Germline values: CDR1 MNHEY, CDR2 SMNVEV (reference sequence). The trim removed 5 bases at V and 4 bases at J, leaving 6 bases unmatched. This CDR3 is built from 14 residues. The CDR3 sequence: CASSNRGGPDTQYF. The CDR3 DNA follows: TGTGCCAGCAGTAACAGGGGTGGACCAGATACGCAGTATTTT.

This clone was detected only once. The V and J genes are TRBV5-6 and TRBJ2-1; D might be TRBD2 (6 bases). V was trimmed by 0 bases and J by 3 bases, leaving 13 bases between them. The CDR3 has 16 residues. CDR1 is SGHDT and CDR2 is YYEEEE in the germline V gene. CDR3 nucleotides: TGTGCCAGCAGCTTGGACGGGAGAGCCGTCTACAATGAGCAGTTCTTC. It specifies CASSLDGRAVYNEQFF.

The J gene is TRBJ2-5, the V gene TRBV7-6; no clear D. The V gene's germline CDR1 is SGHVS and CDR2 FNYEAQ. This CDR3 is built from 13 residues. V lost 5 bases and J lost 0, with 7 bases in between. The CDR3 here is CASSTLYQETQYF. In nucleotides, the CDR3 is TGTGCCAGCAGCACCTTGTACCAAGAGACCCAGTACTTC.

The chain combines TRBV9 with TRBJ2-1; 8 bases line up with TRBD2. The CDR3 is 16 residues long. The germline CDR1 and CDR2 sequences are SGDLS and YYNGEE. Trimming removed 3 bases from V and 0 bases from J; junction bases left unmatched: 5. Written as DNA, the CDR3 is TGTGCCAGCAGCGCCCAAAGCGGGAGCTCCTACAATGAGCAGTTCTTC. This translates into CASSAQSGSSYNEQFF.

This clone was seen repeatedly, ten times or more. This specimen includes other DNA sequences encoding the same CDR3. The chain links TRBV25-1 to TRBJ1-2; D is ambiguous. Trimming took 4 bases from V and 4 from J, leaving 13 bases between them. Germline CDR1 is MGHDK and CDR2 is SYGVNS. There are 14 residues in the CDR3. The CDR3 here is CASSAPGTAYGYTF. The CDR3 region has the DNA TGTGCCAGCAGTGCGCCAGGAACGGCCTATGGCTACACCTTC.

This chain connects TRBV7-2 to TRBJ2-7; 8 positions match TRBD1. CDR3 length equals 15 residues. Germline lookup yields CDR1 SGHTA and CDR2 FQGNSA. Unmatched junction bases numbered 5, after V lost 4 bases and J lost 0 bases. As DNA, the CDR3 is TGTGCCAGCAGCTCTGACAGGGGCAGCTCCTACGAGCAGTACTTC. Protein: CASSSDRGSSYEQYF.

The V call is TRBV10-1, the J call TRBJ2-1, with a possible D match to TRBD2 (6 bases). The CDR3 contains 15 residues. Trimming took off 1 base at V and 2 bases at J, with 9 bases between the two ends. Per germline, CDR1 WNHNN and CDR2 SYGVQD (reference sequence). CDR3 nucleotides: TGCGCCAGCAGTGAGTTTGGAGGGACCTACAATGAGCAGTTCTTC. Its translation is CASSEFGGTYNEQFF.

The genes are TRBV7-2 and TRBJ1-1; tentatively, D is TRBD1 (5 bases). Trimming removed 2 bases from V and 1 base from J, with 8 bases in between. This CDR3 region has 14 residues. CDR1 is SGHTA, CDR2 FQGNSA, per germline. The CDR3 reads CASSLWGGNTEAFF. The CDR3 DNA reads TGTGCCAGCAGCTTATGGGGCGGGAACACTGAAGCTTTCTTT.

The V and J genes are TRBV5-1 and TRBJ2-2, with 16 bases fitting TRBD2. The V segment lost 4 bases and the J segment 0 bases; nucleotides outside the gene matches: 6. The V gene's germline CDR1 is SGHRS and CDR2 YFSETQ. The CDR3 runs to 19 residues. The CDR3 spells CASSPEGTSGRANTGELFF. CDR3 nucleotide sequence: TGCGCCAGCAGCCCCGAAGGGACTAGCGGGAGGGCGAACACCGGGGAGCTGTTTTTT. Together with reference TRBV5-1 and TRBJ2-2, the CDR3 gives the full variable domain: KAGVTQTPRYLIKTRGQQVTLSCSPISGHRSVSWYQQTPGQGLQFLFEYFSETQRNKGNFPGRFSGRQFSNSRSEMNVSTLELGDSALYLCASSPEGTSGRANTGELFFGEGSRLTVL.

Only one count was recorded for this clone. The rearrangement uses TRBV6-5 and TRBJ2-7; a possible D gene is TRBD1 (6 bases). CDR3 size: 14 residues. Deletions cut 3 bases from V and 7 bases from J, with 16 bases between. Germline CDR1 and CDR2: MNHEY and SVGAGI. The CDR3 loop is CASSYLGAGGEQYF. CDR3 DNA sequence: TGTGCCAGCAGTTATTTGGGGGCCGGTGGGGAGCAGTACTTC.

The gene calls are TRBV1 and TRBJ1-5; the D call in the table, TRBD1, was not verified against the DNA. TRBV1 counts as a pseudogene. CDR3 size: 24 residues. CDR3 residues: CTSSQGEPTHPVGHSDYSNQPQHF. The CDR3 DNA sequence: TGCACCAGCAGCCAAGGGGAACCCACTCACCCAGTGGGACATTCGGATTATAGCAATCAGCCCCAGCATTTT.

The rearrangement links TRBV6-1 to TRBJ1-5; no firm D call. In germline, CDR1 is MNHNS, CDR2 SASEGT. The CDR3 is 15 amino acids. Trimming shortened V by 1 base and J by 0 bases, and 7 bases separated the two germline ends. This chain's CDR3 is CASSEGSYSNQPQHF. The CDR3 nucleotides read TGTGCCAGCAGTGAAGGCAGTTATAGCAATCAGCCCCAGCATTTT.

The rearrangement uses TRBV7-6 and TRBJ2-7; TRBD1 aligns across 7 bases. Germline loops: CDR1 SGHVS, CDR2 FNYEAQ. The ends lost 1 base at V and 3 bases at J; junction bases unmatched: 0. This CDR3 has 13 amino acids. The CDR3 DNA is TGTGCCAGCAGCTTAGACAGGGGCTACGAGCAGTACTTC. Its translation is CASSLDRGYEQYF. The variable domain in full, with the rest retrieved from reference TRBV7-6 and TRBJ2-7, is GAGVSQSPRYKVTKRGQDVALRCDPISGHVSLYWYRQALGQGPEFLTYFNYEAQQDKSGLPNDRFSAERPEGSISTLTIQRTEQRDSAMYRCASSLDRGYEQYFGPGTRLTVT.

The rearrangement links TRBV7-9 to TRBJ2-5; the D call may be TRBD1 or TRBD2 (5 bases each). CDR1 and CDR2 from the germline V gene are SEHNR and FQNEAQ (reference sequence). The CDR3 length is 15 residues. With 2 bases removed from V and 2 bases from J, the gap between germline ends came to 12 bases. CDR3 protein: CASSLLPGRQETQYF. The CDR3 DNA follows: TGTGCCAGCAGCTTATTACCAGGGAGACAAGAGACCCAGTACTTC. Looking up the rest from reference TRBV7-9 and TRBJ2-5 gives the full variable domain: DTGVSQNPRHKITKRGQNVTFRCDPISEHNRLYWYRQTLGQGPEFLTYFQNEAQLEKSRLLSDRFSAERPKGSFSTLEIQRTEQGDSAMYLCASSLLPGRQETQYFGPGTRLLVL.

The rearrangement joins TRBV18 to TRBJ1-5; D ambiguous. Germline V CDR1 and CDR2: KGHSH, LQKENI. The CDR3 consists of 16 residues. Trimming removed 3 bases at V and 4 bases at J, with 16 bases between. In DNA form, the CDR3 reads TGTGCCAGCTCACCGGGCACTACGACGGGGAATCAGCCCCAGCATTTT. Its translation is CASSPGTTTGNQPQHF.

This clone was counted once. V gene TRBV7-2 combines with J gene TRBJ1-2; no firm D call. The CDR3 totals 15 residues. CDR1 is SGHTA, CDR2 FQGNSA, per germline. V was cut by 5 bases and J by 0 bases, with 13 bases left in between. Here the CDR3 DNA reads TGTGCCAGCAGCCACTCGGGATCTACTAACTATGGCTACACCTTC. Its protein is CASSHSGSTNYGYTF.

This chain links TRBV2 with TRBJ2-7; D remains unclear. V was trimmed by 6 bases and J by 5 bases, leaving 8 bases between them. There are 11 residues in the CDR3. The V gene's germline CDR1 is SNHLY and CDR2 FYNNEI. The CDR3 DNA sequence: TGTGCCAGCAGCTATCAGCACGAGCAGTACTTC. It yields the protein CASSYQHEQYF.

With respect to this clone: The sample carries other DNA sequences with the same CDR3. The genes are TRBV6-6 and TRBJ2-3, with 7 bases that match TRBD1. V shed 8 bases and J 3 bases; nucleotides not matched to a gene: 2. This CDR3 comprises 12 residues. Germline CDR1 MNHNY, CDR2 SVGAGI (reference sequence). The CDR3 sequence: CASGDRTDTQYF. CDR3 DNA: TGTGCCAGCGGGGACAGAACAGATACGCAGTATTTT.

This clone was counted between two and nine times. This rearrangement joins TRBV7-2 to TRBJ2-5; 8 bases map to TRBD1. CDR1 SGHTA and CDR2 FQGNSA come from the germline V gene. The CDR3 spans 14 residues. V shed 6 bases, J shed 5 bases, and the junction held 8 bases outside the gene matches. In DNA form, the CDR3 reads TGTGCCAGCAGTCCGGACAGGGCTGGGGAGACCCAGTACTTC. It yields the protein CASSPDRAGETQYF.

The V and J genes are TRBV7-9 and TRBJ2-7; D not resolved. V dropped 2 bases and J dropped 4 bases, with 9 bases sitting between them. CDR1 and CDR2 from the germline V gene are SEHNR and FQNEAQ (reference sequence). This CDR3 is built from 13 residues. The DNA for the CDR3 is TGTGCCAGCAGCTTACAGCCAGGATACGAGCAGTACTTC. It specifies CASSLQPGYEQYF.

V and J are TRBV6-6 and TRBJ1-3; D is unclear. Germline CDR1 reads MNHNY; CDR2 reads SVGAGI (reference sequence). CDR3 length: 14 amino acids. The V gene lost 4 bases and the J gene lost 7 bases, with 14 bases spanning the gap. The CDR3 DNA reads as TGTGCCAGCAGTTCGGGTGGCCTCCGGAACACCATATATTTT. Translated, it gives CASSSGGLRNTIYF.

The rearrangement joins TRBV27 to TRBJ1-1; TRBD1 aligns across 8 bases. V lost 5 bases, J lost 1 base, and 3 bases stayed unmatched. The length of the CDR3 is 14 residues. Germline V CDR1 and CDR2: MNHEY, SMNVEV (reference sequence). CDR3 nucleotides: TGTGCCAGCAGTATCAGGGGGCGGAACACTGAAGCTTTCTTT. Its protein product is CASSIRGRNTEAFF.